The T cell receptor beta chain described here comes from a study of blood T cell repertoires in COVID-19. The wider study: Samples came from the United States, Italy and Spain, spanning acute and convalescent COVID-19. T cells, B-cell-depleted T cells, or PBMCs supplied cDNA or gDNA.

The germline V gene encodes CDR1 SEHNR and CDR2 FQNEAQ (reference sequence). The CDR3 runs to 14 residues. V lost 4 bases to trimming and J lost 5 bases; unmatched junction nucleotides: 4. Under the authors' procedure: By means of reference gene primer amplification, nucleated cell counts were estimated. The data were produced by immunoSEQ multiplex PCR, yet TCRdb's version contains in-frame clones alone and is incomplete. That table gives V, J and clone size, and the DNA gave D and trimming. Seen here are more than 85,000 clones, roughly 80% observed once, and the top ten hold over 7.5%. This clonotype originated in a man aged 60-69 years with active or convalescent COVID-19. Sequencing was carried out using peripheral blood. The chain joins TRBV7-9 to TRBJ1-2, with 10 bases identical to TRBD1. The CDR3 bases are TGTGCCAGCAGCTCCTGGGACAGGGGTTATGGCTACACCTTC. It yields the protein CASSSWDRGYGYTF.